The 26 T cell receptor beta chains below all came from one sample that was sequenced in a study of blood T cell repertoires in COVID-19. Data came from immunoSEQ multiplex PCR; TCRdb stores just in-frame clones and leaves some out. The table has 170,000 or so clones, around 82% seen once. Sequenced: peripheral blood. The receptors derive from a man between 18 and 35 years old with active or convalescent COVID-19.

The gene calls are TRBV2 and TRBJ2-7; possibly TRBD2 for D (6 bases). Per germline, CDR1 SNHLY and CDR2 FYNNEI. V lost 7 bases, J lost 3 bases, and 10 bases lay in between. The CDR3 consists of 12 residues. The CDR3 sequence is CASTISGYEQYF. CDR3 nucleotide sequence: TGTGCCAGCACGATTAGCGGCTACGAGCAGTACTTC.

The rearrangement uses TRBV6-4 and TRBJ2-3; TRBD2 is a possible D gene (6 bases). The V end was cut by 6 bases, the J end by 1 base, with 14 bases between. Germline CDR1 and CDR2: MRHNA and SNTAGT. This CDR3 has 15 amino acids. The CDR3: CASSPEGLGTDTQYF. DNA of the CDR3: TGTGCCAGCAGCCCGGAGGGACTGGGCACAGATACGCAGTATTTT.

This chain connects TRBV7-8 to TRBJ2-7; 7 bases map to TRBD1. The J segment lost 4 bases and the V segment lost 0 bases, leaving 6 bases of the junction unmatched. From germline, CDR1 is SGHVS and CDR2 FQNEAQ. The CDR3 is 15 amino acids. The CDR3 DNA is TGTGCCAGCAGCTTAGCGCCCCGGGACAGTTACGAGCAGTACTTC. The encoded protein is CASSLAPRDSYEQYF.

The V and J genes are TRBV7-2 and TRBJ2-2; the D gene is possibly TRBD2 (5 bases). The CDR3 runs 16 residues. CDR1 and CDR2 (germline): SGHTA, FQGNSA. Deletions cut 5 bases from V and 2 bases from J, with 15 bases between. The CDR3 coding sequence is TGTGCCAGCAGCCGGGTGTCTAGCCTTAACACCGGGGAGCTGTTTTTT. Its protein product is CASSRVSSLNTGELFF.

The chain has TRBV2 and TRBJ1-1, with 11 bases matching TRBD1. The CDR3 covers 14 residues. The germline V gene encodes CDR1 SNHLY and CDR2 FYNNEI. The V segment lost 4 bases and the J segment 5 bases; nucleotides outside the gene matches: 3. CDR3 region: CASSGDRGWTEAFF. For the CDR3, the DNA is TGTGCCAGCAGTGGGGACAGGGGGTGGACTGAAGCTTTCTTT. The full variable domain, completed using reference TRBV2 and TRBJ1-1, is EPEVTQTPSHQVTQMGQEVILRCVPISNHLYFYWYRQILGQKVEFLVSFYNNEISEKSEIFDDQFSVERPDGSNFTLKIRSTKLEDSAMYFCASSGDRGWTEAFFGQGTRLTVV.

This clone has just a few counts. This CDR3 reads CASSRWTSGRVQETQYF. CDR3 nucleotides: TGTGCCAGCAGCCGGTGGACTAGCGGGAGAGTTCAAGAGACCCAGTACTTC. The chain employs TRBV5-6 and TRBJ2-5; 13 bases fit TRBD2. Looked up from germline, CDR1 is SGHDT and CDR2 is YYEEEE. The CDR3 runs 17 residues. V lost 4 bases to trimming and J lost 2 bases; unmatched junction nucleotides: 8.

V usage is TRBV7-9 and J usage is TRBJ2-1; D unclear. This CDR3 has 14 residues. The germline V gene encodes CDR1 SEHNR and CDR2 FQNEAQ (reference sequence). The V end lost 3 bases, the J end lost 4 bases, and 10 bases lay between the germline ends. CDR3 amino acids: CASSLTQTYNEQFF. The CDR3, as DNA: TGTGCCAGCAGCTTGACGCAGACTTACAATGAGCAGTTCTTC.

The chain employs TRBV6-2 or TRBV6-3 and TRBJ1-5; TRBD1 matches at 7 bases. After removal of 5 bases from V and 6 bases from J, the junction contained 10 bases not matched to a gene. The CDR3 runs 15 residues. The germline gives CDR1 MNHEY, CDR2 SVGEGT. The CDR3 DNA sequence: TGTGCCAGCAGTACAGGGGAAGGGGAAAGTCAGCCCCAGCATTTT. This codes for CASSTGEGESQPQHF.

The rearrangement links TRBV19 to TRBJ1-1; 7 bases agree with TRBD1. Trimming at V came to 5 bases and at J to 0 bases, leaving 3 bases not matched to a gene. Germline V gene sequence: CDR1 LNHDA, CDR2 SQIVND (reference sequence). This CDR3 contains 14 residues. CDR3 DNA sequence: TGTGCCAGTAGTGAACAGGGGATGAACACTGAAGCTTTCTTT. It codes for CASSEQGMNTEAFF. The full variable domain, its missing parts supplied by reference TRBV19 and TRBJ1-1, is DGGITQSPKYLFRKEGQNVTLSCEQNLNHDAMYWYRQDPGQGLRLIYYSQIVNDFQKGDIAEGYSVSREKKESFPLTVTSAQKNPTAFYLCASSEQGMNTEAFFGQGTRLTVV.

CDR3 protein: CASSQYNEQFF. CDR3 bases: TGTGCCAGCAGTCAGTACAATGAGCAGTTCTTC. The J gene is TRBJ2-1, the V gene TRBV6-2 or TRBV6-3; D unresolved. Per germline, CDR1 MNHEY and CDR2 SVGEGT. This CDR3 has 11 amino acids. Trimming pared 5 bases from V and 4 bases from J, leaving 3 bases between.

This chain uses TRBV5-6 with TRBJ2-2; 8 nucleotides match TRBD1. The V gene's germline CDR1 is SGHDT and CDR2 YYEEEE. V gave up 1 base and J gave up 5 bases; unmatched junction bases: 7. The CDR3 is 16 residues long. CDR3 region: CASSLLSGGRTGELFF. The CDR3 DNA follows: TGTGCCAGCAGCTTGTTATCAGGGGGCCGGACCGGGGAGCTGTTTTTT. The whole variable domain, remainder taken from reference TRBV5-6 and TRBJ2-2, is DAGVTQSPTHLIKTRGQQVTLRCSPKSGHDTVSWYQQALGQGPQFIFQYYEEEERQRGNFPDRFSGHQFPNYSSELNVNALLLGDSALYLCASSLLSGGRTGELFFGEGSRLTVL.

The sample holds a few counts of this clone. The chain links TRBV19 to TRBJ2-1; TRBD1 matches 7 bases. The V and J ends lost 6 bases and 9 bases, in that order; junction bases with no gene match: 11. The CDR3 consists of 14 residues. Germline V gives CDR1 LNHDA, CDR2 SQIVND (reference sequence). CDR3 loop: CASRGTAQGGEQFF. CDR3 nucleotides: TGTGCCAGTAGGGGGACAGCCCAAGGTGGTGAGCAGTTCTTC.

The V call is TRBV7-2, the J call TRBJ1-1; 8 bases line up with TRBD1. The junction had 14 bases not matched to a gene; V was cut back by 6 bases and J by 5 bases. This CDR3 is 16 amino acids long. Germline CDR1 reads SGHTA; CDR2 reads FQGNSA. The CDR3 is CASRLPDGRGRTEAFF. CDR3 in DNA: TGTGCCAGCAGACTTCCCGACGGCAGGGGGCGAACTGAAGCTTTCTTT.

The gene calls are TRBV6-4 and TRBJ2-3, with TRBD2 matching 9 bases. CDR1 is MRHNA, CDR2 SNTAGT, per germline. The J segment lost 6 bases and the V segment lost 3 bases, leaving 4 bases of the junction unmatched. The length of the CDR3 is 14 residues. DNA of the CDR3: TGTGCCAGCAGTGAGCGGGAGGGCCGTGATACGCAGTATTTT. Encoded protein: CASSEREGRDTQYF.

The chain is built from TRBV9 and TRBJ1-1, with 9 bases identical to TRBD1. The CDR3 is 15 amino acids. The V segment lost 3 bases and the J segment 1 base; nucleotides outside the gene matches: 4. Germline CDR1 reads SGDLS; CDR2 reads YYNGEE. The CDR3 DNA reads as TGTGCCAGCAGCGCCCGGGACAGGGCGAACACTGAAGCTTTCTTT. Translation: CASSARDRANTEAFF.

The chain has TRBV21-1 and TRBJ2-2; TRBD1, the D gene given by the table, was not confirmed from the DNA. TRBV21-1 counts as a pseudogene. There are 20 residues in the CDR3. This CDR3 reads CASTRSTGTGTLRGTGELFF. For the CDR3, the DNA is TGTGCCAGCACGCGAAGTACCGGGACAGGGACCCTCCGGGGGACCGGGGAGCTGTTTTTT.

The genes are TRBV27 and TRBJ2-7; 13 bases are shared with TRBD2. The CDR3 sequence is 17 residues long. Germline loops: CDR1 MNHEY, CDR2 SMNVEV (reference sequence). V shed 5 bases, J shed 3 bases, and the junction held 10 bases outside the gene matches. The CDR3 DNA sequence: TGTGCCAGCAGTCCCAGACTAGCGGGAGGCTCTTTCTACGAGCAGTACTTC. Translated: CASSPRLAGGSFYEQYF.

The chain is built from TRBV2 and TRBJ1-4; 8 bases agree with TRBD1. The CDR3 totals 13 residues. CDR1 SNHLY and CDR2 FYNNEI come from the germline V gene. Unmatched junction bases numbered 5, after V lost 7 bases and J lost 7 bases. CDR3 sequence: CASNDRGREKLFF. As DNA, the CDR3 is TGTGCCAGCAATGACAGGGGTCGTGAAAAACTGTTTTTT.

The count of this clone is one. V and J are TRBV19 and TRBJ1-5, with D perhaps TRBD1 (6 bases). From germline, CDR1 is LNHDA and CDR2 SQIVND (reference sequence). This CDR3 has 14 residues. V was cut by 4 bases and J by 3 bases, with 10 bases left in between. CDR3 coding DNA: TGTGCCAGTAGTAGACAGGCCTACAATCAGCCCCAGCATTTT. Translation: CASSRQAYNQPQHF.

The chain couples TRBV2 to TRBJ1-2, with D unclear. Per the germline V gene, CDR1 is SNHLY and CDR2 is FYNNEI. Trimming removed 5 bases at V and 6 bases at J, with 10 bases between. This CDR3 contains 12 residues. CDR3 amino acids: CASSPTRNGYTF. The CDR3 nucleotides read TGTGCCAGCAGTCCAACGAGGAATGGCTACACCTTC.

The chain employs TRBV19 and TRBJ2-1; a weak D match, TRBD1 (6 bases). The CDR3 covers 14 residues. In germline, CDR1 is LNHDA, CDR2 SQIVND (reference sequence). Trimming stripped 5 bases from V and 5 bases from J, with 13 bases between. The CDR3 nucleotides read TGTGCCAGTAGTGTCCGGGACATAAACAATGAGCAGTTCTTC. Amino acid sequence: CASSVRDINNEQFF.

V and J are TRBV5-1 and TRBJ1-3, with 7 nucleotides matching TRBD1. The CDR3 is 15 residues long. V was clipped by 4 bases and J by 0 bases; unmatched bases: 4. Germline V CDR1 and CDR2: SGHRS, YFSETQ. The CDR3 DNA reads TGCGCCAGCAGCAGGGACAGCAACTCTGGAAACACCATATATTTT. Translation gives CASSRDSNSGNTIYF. The entire variable domain, with the rest obtained from reference TRBV5-1 and TRBJ1-3, is as follows: KAGVTQTPRYLIKTRGQQVTLSCSPISGHRSVSWYQQTPGQGLQFLFEYFSETQRNKGNFPGRFSGRQFSNSRSEMNVSTLELGDSALYLCASSRDSNSGNTIYFGEGSWLTVV.

This chain joins TRBV5-6 and TRBJ1-4; TRBD1 is a possible D gene (5 bases). Germline assignment: CDR1 SGHDT and CDR2 YYEEEE. The CDR3 totals 14 residues. V lost 5 bases to trimming and J lost 8 bases, with 16 bases between them. The CDR3 region has the DNA TGTGCCAGCAGTTACGACAGTCTGGAGGAAAAACTGTTTTTT. Its protein is CASSYDSLEEKLFF.

J is TRBJ2-5 and V is TRBV19, with D possibly TRBD2 on 6 matching bases. The CDR3 sequence is 11 residues long. CDR1 and CDR2 (germline): LNHDA, SQIVND (reference sequence). V lost 11 bases to trimming and J lost 5 bases, with 12 bases between them. The CDR3 bases are TGTGCCCCCCGGGGGTGTGAGACCCAGTACTTC. It translates to CAPRGCETQYF.

The rearrangement joins TRBV19 to TRBJ2-7, with D tentatively TRBD2 (8 bases). The V gene lost 5 bases and the J gene lost 1 base, with 24 bases spanning the gap. Germline lookup yields CDR1 LNHDA and CDR2 SQIVND (reference sequence). This CDR3 spans 18 amino acids. The CDR3 DNA follows: TGTGCCAGTAGTGCCTGGACAGGAGGCAGCGGGAGATCCTACGAGCAGTACTTC. Its protein product is CASSAWTGGSGRSYEQYF.

The chain employs TRBV15 and TRBJ1-5; 9 nucleotides agree with TRBD1. The CDR3 covers 16 residues. Germline CDR1 is LNHNV and CDR2 is YYDKDF (reference sequence). J gave up 7 bases and V 0 bases, and 7 bases lay outside the gene matches. CDR3 amino acids: CATSRDLTGGGQPQHF. CDR3 coding DNA: TGTGCCACCAGCAGAGACCTTACAGGGGGCGGCCAGCCCCAGCATTTT.